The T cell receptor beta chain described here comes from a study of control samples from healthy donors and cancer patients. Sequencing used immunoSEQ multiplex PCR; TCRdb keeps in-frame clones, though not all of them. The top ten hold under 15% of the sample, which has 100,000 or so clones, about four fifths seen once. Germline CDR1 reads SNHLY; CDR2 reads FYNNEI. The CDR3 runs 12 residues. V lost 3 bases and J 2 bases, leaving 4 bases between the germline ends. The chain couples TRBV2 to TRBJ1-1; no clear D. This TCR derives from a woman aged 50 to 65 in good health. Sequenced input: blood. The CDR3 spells CASSETNTEAFF. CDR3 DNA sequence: TGTGCCAGCAGTGAGACCAACACTGAAGCTTTCTTT.